This passage covers 5 T cell receptor beta chains from one sample sequenced in a study of blood T cell repertoires in COVID-19 (dated by TCRdb to about 2020). The method behind the library was the immunoSEQ multiplex PCR assay. TCRdb retrieved this table from immuneACCESS and kept in-frame rearrangements only. Not all clones are present; in checked studies, unresolved V genes account for under half, and no reason is known for the remainder. This sample is represented by about 210,000 clones; about four fifths of them were singletons. The ten top clones hold less than 15% of the sample. The sample comprised peripheral blood. The origin of the receptors is a woman aged 40 to 50 with acute or convalescent COVID-19.

The chain joins TRBV30 to TRBJ1-1; TRBD1 aligns across 7 bases. Looked up from germline, CDR1 is GTSNPN and CDR2 is SVGIG (reference sequence). The CDR3 totals 16 residues. V lost 4 bases to trimming and J lost 3 bases; unmatched junction nucleotides: 14. CDR3 region: CAWITNRGEGHTEAFF. The CDR3 DNA reads TGTGCCTGGATTACAAACAGGGGAGAGGGACACACTGAAGCTTTCTTT.

The chain carries TRBV18 and TRBJ1-2; TRBD1 agrees at 10 bases. Per the germline V gene, CDR1 is KGHSH and CDR2 is LQKENI. With V trimmed by 2 bases and J by 3 bases, 12 bases remained unmatched. CDR3 length equals 18 residues. CDR3 in DNA: TGTGCCAGCTCACCAACCCCACGAGGGACAGGGGTTCACTATGGCTACACCTTC. It codes for CASSPTPRGTGVHYGYTF.

This clone was seen a few times. The rearrangement uses TRBV9 and TRBJ1-2, with 8 bases matching TRBD1. V lost 4 bases and J lost 4; bases outside the gene matches: 12. Germline CDR1 reads SGDLS; CDR2 reads YYNGEE. The CDR3 runs to 16 residues. The CDR3 DNA reads TGTGCCAGCAGCCCAGAAGGAGGCCAGGGGGCCTATGGCTACACCTTC. This gives the protein CASSPEGGQGAYGYTF.

The CDR3: CASSLSGGAAKNIQYF. DNA of the CDR3: TGTGCCAGCAGCTTAAGCGGGGGGGCGGCCAAAAACATTCAGTACTTC. The chain employs TRBV11-2 and TRBJ2-4, with TRBD2 matching over 10 bases. This CDR3 contains 16 residues. Per the germline V gene, CDR1 is SGHAT and CDR2 is FQNNGV. With 2 bases clipped from V and 1 base from J, the junction kept 2 bases outside the gene matches.

V gene TRBV6-6 combines with J gene TRBJ2-2; 10 positions agree with TRBD2. Unmatched junction bases numbered 4, after V lost 8 bases and J lost 1 base. Germline CDR1 and CDR2: MNHNY and SVGAGI (reference sequence). This CDR3 comprises 15 residues. This CDR3 is CASRSGGENTGELFF. Written as DNA, the CDR3 is TGTGCCAGCCGCAGCGGGGGGGAGAACACCGGGGAGCTGTTTTTT.